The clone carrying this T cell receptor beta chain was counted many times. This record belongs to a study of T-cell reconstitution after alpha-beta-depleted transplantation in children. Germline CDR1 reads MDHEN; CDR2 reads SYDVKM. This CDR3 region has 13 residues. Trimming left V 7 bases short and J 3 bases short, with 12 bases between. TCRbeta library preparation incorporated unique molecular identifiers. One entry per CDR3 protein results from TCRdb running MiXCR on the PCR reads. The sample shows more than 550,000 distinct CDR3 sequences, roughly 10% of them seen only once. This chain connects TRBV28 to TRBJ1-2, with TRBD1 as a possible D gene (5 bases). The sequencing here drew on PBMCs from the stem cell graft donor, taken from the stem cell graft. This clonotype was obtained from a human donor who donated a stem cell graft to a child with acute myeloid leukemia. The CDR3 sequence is CASMTQGYYGYTF. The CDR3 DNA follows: TGTGCCAGCATGACCCAGGGATACTATGGCTACACCTTC.